This paragraph covers one T cell receptor (beta chain) sequence. These data come from a study of sequential checkpoint blockade in melanoma. Treatment of the sample: randomized to nivolumab then ipilimumab (arm A) or the reverse (arm B). DNA-damaging chemotherapy had not been given to any patient beforehand. Live CD3+CD8+ CD19− CD56− cells were sorted from PBMCs. TCRdb's table, derived via immunoSEQ multiplex PCR, lists solely in-frame clones and lacks some. Counted here are about 3,600 clones, 45% to 65% occurring once; the ten biggest clones make up around 73%. The germline gives CDR1 SEHNR, CDR2 FQNEAQ (reference sequence). The CDR3 loop spans 14 amino acids.

This clonotype originated in a human donor with melanoma. The sample in question was CD8+ T cells sorted from blood (inferred from file names), obtained from a patient given nivolumab and ipilimumab in sequence. The gene calls are TRBV7-9 and TRBJ2-5; D gene uncertain. The DNA end is a closer match to TRBJ2-7, so the J assignment may be wrong. The CDR3 DNA follows: TGTGCCAGCAGCTTAGCCCATTCGGACTACGAGCAGTACTTC. As protein: CASSLAHSDYEQYF.